These 27 T cell receptor beta chains share one sample of origin, sequenced in a study of early T cells in non-severe SARS-CoV-2 infection. Each CDR3 protein gets one entry after TCRdb re-called the 5' RACE reads with MiXCR. The table shows under 25,000 distinct CDR3 sequences, with 4% to 5.5% occurring only once. Sequenced sample: whole blood. Source of these receptors: an adult who was a healthcare worker with PCR-confirmed SARS-CoV-2 infection or an uninfected control (not recorded which).

Details on this clonotype: A much larger clone lies a single base off, so this may be a read error. The J gene is TRBJ2-3, the V gene TRBV27, with 9 bases lining up with TRBD2. The CDR3 has 15 residues. Germline CDR1 MNHEY, CDR2 SMNVEV (reference sequence). With 1 base clipped from V and 7 bases from J, the junction kept 6 bases outside the gene matches. The CDR3 nucleotides read TGTGCCAGCAGTTTATTGGCGGGGGGGCCGTATACGCAGTATTTT. Translated: CASSLLAGGPYTQYF.

This clonotype was counted many times. The V call is TRBV5-1, the J call TRBJ1-1; D is unresolved. The CDR3 contains 14 residues. With 4 bases removed from V and 1 base from J, the gap between germline ends came to 11 bases. Germline values: CDR1 SGHRS, CDR2 YFSETQ. This CDR3 reads CASSLSSPNTEAFF. The CDR3 DNA reads as TGCGCCAGCAGCCTAAGTTCCCCGAACACTGAAGCTTTCTTT. The entire variable domain, with the rest obtained from reference TRBV5-1 and TRBJ1-1, is as follows: KAGVTQTPRYLIKTRGQQVTLSCSPISGHRSVSWYQQTPGQGLQFLFEYFSETQRNKGNFPGRFSGRQFSNSRSEMNVSTLELGDSALYLCASSLSSPNTEAFFGQGTRLTVV.

This clonotype was recorded many times. The chain is built from TRBV20-1 and TRBJ1-2; 9 bases are shared with TRBD1. The CDR3 runs to 15 residues. Germline V gene sequence: CDR1 DFQATT, CDR2 SNEGSKA (reference sequence). With 5 bases clipped from V and 7 bases from J, the junction kept 14 bases outside the gene matches. The CDR3 nucleotides read TGCAGTGCTCCCACAGGGGGCTTTTTTCGTTTTGGCTACACCTTC. It is translated as CSAPTGGFFRFGYTF.

This clonotype appeared many times. The V gene is TRBV29-1, the J gene TRBJ2-2; D remains unclear. The CDR3 runs 12 residues. V lost 6 bases, J lost 13 bases, and 18 bases lay in between. The germline V gene encodes CDR1 SQVTM and CDR2 ANQGSEA. The CDR3 sequence is CSVFDPSSGLFF. CDR3 DNA: TGCAGCGTGTTCGACCCCTCGTCTGGGCTGTTTTTT.

This clonotype was recorded at least ten times. V is TRBV6-2 or TRBV6-3 and J is TRBJ2-1; D possibly corresponds to TRBD2 (6 bases). This CDR3 contains 14 residues. Germline V gene data show CDR1 as MNHEY and CDR2 as SVGEGT. The V end lost 7 bases, the J end lost 0 bases, and 10 bases lay between the germline ends. CDR3 bases: TGTGCCAGCACCGGGGGATACTCCTACAATGAGCAGTTCTTC. Amino acids: CASTGGYSYNEQFF.

This clonotype was seen ten or more times. This sequence joins TRBV6-6 and TRBJ2-7; D may be TRBD1 or TRBD2 (6 bases each). V shed 4 bases and J shed 5 bases, with 24 bases lying between them. This CDR3 region has 17 residues. Germline CDR1 reads MNHNY; CDR2 reads SVGAGI (reference sequence). The CDR3 DNA reads TGTGCCAGCAGTTCCTCCAAGATCGGGGGCGGTCCCGACGAGCAGTACTTC. It yields the protein CASSSSKIGGGPDEQYF.

This clonotype was detected ten times or more. The chain is built from TRBV12-3 or TRBV12-4 and TRBJ2-2, with D perhaps assigned TRBD1 or TRBD2 (5 bases each). Trimming took 6 bases from V and 2 from J, leaving 19 bases between them. The CDR3 spans 17 residues. CDR3 DNA sequence: TGTGCCAGCAGAAGATGGGACCGCCAAAACAACACCGGGGAGCTGTTTTTT. It encodes CASRRWDRQNNTGELFF.

There are many counts of this clonotype. The chain employs TRBV7-9 and TRBJ2-7; a weak D match, TRBD2 (5 bases). V dropped 3 bases and J dropped 6 bases, with 15 bases sitting between them. CDR3 length: 14 residues. Germline V gene lookup returns CDR1 SEHNR and CDR2 FQNEAQ (reference sequence). The CDR3 region has the DNA TGTGCCAGCAGCTTGTGGCCTAGCTTAGGCGAGCAGTACTTC. It specifies CASSLWPSLGEQYF.

Many counts were recorded for this clonotype. The chain joins TRBV7-6 to TRBJ2-7; possible D gene TRBD2, 6 bases. CDR1 is SGHVS and CDR2 is FNYEAQ in the germline V gene. The CDR3 contains 13 residues. Trimming removed 10 bases at V and 0 bases at J, with 13 bases between. CDR3 in DNA: TGTGCCACACCGGGAGACCTCTCCTACGAGCAGTACTTC. Protein: CATPGDLSYEQYF.

This clonotype was seen at least ten times. This chain links TRBV4-3 with TRBJ2-5, with unresolved D. Trimming removed 0 bases from V and 6 bases from J, with 11 bases in between. This CDR3 spans 14 amino acids. Looked up from germline, CDR1 is LGHNA and CDR2 is YSLEER. As DNA, the CDR3 is TGCGCCAGCAGCCAAGACAAAGGTGTGAAGACCCAGTACTTC. Translation gives CASSQDKGVKTQYF.

This clonotype was counted ten times or more. The V call is TRBV5-1, the J call TRBJ1-1; 7 nucleotides match TRBD1. V lost 7 bases to trimming and J lost 1 base; unmatched junction nucleotides: 7. Germline V gives CDR1 SGHRS, CDR2 YFSETQ. This CDR3 spans 14 amino acids. Here the CDR3 DNA reads TGCGCCAGCCTCACAGGGGATACGAACACTGAAGCTTTCTTT. Translation: CASLTGDTNTEAFF.

This clonotype was seen ten or more times. CDR3 nucleotides: TGTGCCAGCAGCTTAGAAGGGACGGGGCTGTACGAGCAGTACTTC. This sequence encodes CASSLEGTGLYEQYF. The V gene is TRBV7-9, the J gene TRBJ2-7; either TRBD1 or TRBD2 may fit D (5 bases each). Germline CDR1 and CDR2: SEHNR and FQNEAQ (reference sequence). This CDR3 region has 15 residues. The V and J ends lost 1 base and 4 bases respectively, with 14 bases between them. Looking up the rest from reference TRBV7-9 and TRBJ2-7 gives the full variable domain: DTGVSQNPRHKITKRGQNVTFRCDPISEHNRLYWYRQTLGQGPEFLTYFQNEAQLEKSRLLSDRFSAERPKGSFSTLEIQRTEQGDSAMYLCASSLEGTGLYEQYFGPGTRLTVT.

This clonotype was detected many times. The DNA of the CDR3 is TGCAGTGCTAGTCGGGGACTCGGGGACAATGAGCAGTTCTTC. Protein sequence: CSASRGLGDNEQFF. This sequence joins TRBV20-1 and TRBJ2-1; tentative D call: TRBD2 (6 bases). CDR3 size: 14 residues. The germline V gene encodes CDR1 DFQATT and CDR2 SNEGSKA (reference sequence). The ends were cut back, 3 bases at V and 5 bases at J, with 14 bases in the middle.

This chain links TRBV7-6 with TRBJ1-5, with TRBD1 matching 10 bases. Germline CDR1 and CDR2: SGHVS and FNYEAQ. The CDR3 has 15 residues. Losses at the gene ends were 0 bases for V and 5 bases for J; bases not matched to a gene: 1. CDR3 bases: TGTGCCAGCAGCTTAGCAGGGACAGGGGATCAGCCCCAGCATTTT. Residues: CASSLAGTGDQPQHF.

The sample holds many counts of this clonotype. The rearrangement links TRBV29-1 to TRBJ2-3; no definite D call. Trimming shortened V by 5 bases and J by 0 bases, and 15 bases separated the two germline ends. The length of the CDR3 is 15 residues. Germline V CDR1 and CDR2: SQVTM, ANQGSEA. The CDR3 bases are TGCAGCGTTAGTACTGGGCGCTACAGCACAGATACGCAGTATTTT. Its translation: CSVSTGRYSTDTQYF.

This clonotype was found many times. V is TRBV7-9 and J is TRBJ2-5; 9 nucleotides line up with TRBD1. The CDR3 has 15 residues. The J segment lost 5 bases and the V segment lost 4 bases, leaving 8 bases of the junction unmatched. In germline, CDR1 is SEHNR, CDR2 FQNEAQ (reference sequence). The CDR3 reads CASSSTQGAKETQYF. CDR3 in DNA: TGTGCCAGCAGCTCGACACAGGGGGCAAAGGAGACCCAGTACTTC.

The sample holds many counts of this clonotype. V is TRBV7-8 and J is TRBJ1-5, with a tentative D call TRBD1 (5 bases). Trimming took 0 bases from V and 6 from J, leaving 12 bases between them. Germline CDR1 is SGHVS and CDR2 is FQNEAQ. CDR3 length equals 15 residues. CDR3 DNA: TGTGCCAGCAGCTTAGCAGGGGAGGGTGGTCAGCCCCAGCATTTT. Amino acid sequence: CASSLAGEGGQPQHF.

The gene calls are TRBV6-4 and TRBJ2-2; 11 positions agree with TRBD2. Germline V gene sequence: CDR1 MRHNA, CDR2 SNTAGT. The J segment lost 2 bases and the V segment lost 0 bases, leaving 8 bases of the junction unmatched. This CDR3 has 19 residues. The CDR3 coding sequence is TGTGCCAGCAGTGACTCTTTCCTAGCGGGGGGCGAAAACACCGGGGAGCTGTTTTTT. Residues: CASSDSFLAGGENTGELFF.

This clonotype was detected many times. The chain joins TRBV6-1 to TRBJ2-7; possible D gene TRBD2, 6 bases. Germline lookup yields CDR1 MNHNS and CDR2 SASEGT. Trimming left V 2 bases short and J 0 bases short, with 11 bases between. The CDR3 totals 15 residues. The CDR3 coding sequence is TGTGCCAGCAGTGAACGGACGGGAGTCTCCTACGAGCAGTACTTC. It encodes CASSERTGVSYEQYF.

This clonotype was picked up many times. This chain links TRBV6-4 with TRBJ2-1, with D hard to call. Looked up from germline, CDR1 is MRHNA and CDR2 is SNTAGT. Trimming shortened V by 0 bases and J by 1 base, and 7 bases separated the two germline ends. CDR3 length: 15 amino acids. CDR3 region: CASSDSPESYNEQFF. The CDR3 nucleotides read TGTGCCAGCAGTGACTCGCCAGAGTCCTACAATGAGCAGTTCTTC.

Ten or more counts support this clonotype. One end of the junction fails to match germline, which may point to a read error. V and J are TRBV20-1 and TRBJ1-2, with a tentative D call TRBD1 (5 bases). The V gene's germline CDR1 is DFQATT and CDR2 SNEGSKA (reference sequence). CDR3 length: 11 residues. The CDR3 loop reads CSARVETVPSF. In DNA form, the CDR3 reads TGCAGTGCAAGAGTCGAGACAGTCCCCTCCTTC.

This chain uses TRBV12-3 or TRBV12-4 with TRBJ2-1; tentatively, D is TRBD1 (6 bases). The CDR3 contains 14 residues. V was cut by 3 bases and J by 4 bases, with 10 bases left in between. Here the CDR3 DNA reads TGTGCCAGCAGTTTTGGGACAAATTACAATGAGCAGTTCTTC. It specifies CASSFGTNYNEQFF.

This clonotype was seen ten or more times. V gene TRBV19 combines with J gene TRBJ2-3; TRBD2 matches at 8 bases. V dropped 3 bases and J dropped 2; count of bases not matched to a gene: 7. The CDR3 extends over 16 amino acids. Germline V gene lookup returns CDR1 LNHDA and CDR2 SQIVND (reference sequence). The CDR3 DNA reads as TGTGCCAGTAGTATCGCCGGGCGGGGGGCCACAGATACGCAGTATTTT. Translating gives CASSIAGRGATDTQYF.

This clonotype was found a few times. J is TRBJ2-3 and V is TRBV9; 10 bases agree with TRBD2. Looked up from germline, CDR1 is SGDLS and CDR2 is YYNGEE. V shed 4 bases, J shed 2 bases, and the junction held 10 bases outside the gene matches. This CDR3 contains 17 residues. In nucleotides, the CDR3 is TGTGCCAGCAGCCCAGGGGTAGCGGGGGGCCCCACAGATACGCAGTATTTT. Translation gives CASSPGVAGGPTDTQYF.

This clonotype has at least ten counts. The chain carries TRBV12-3 or TRBV12-4 and TRBJ1-1; a weak D match, TRBD1 (5 bases). This CDR3 is built from 14 residues. V was cut by 6 bases and J by 0 bases, with 11 bases left in between. The DNA for the CDR3 is TGTGCCAGCAGGGAGACAGTCATGAACACTGAAGCTTTCTTT. This encodes CASRETVMNTEAFF.

This clonotype was seen many times. The genes are TRBV12-3 or TRBV12-4 and TRBJ2-7; the D gene is possibly TRBD1 (5 bases). Trimming took off 3 bases at V and 4 bases at J, with 13 bases between the two ends. This CDR3 has 14 residues. The chain's CDR3 is CASSLGLAGYEQYF. The CDR3 bases are TGTGCCAGCAGTTTGGGTTTGGCAGGGTACGAGCAGTACTTC.

This chain connects TRBV18 to TRBJ2-5; 9 bases are shared with TRBD1. V lost 3 bases and J lost 2; bases outside the gene matches: 4. The V gene's germline CDR1 is KGHSH and CDR2 LQKENI. This CDR3 contains 15 residues. The CDR3 sequence: CASSPGTGRQETQYF. The CDR3 DNA reads as TGTGCCAGCTCACCCGGGACAGGGCGGCAAGAGACCCAGTACTTC.